Listed below are T cell receptor beta chains from one sample, sequenced in a study of blood T cells in healthy people across ages. Using its own MiXCR run on the 5' RACE reads, TCRdb lists one record per CDR3 protein. The sample lists nearly 800,000 distinct CDR3 sequences, around 25% occurring once. This sample also belongs to another study, concerning T cells of mothers and their children.

Sample: blood. The receptors here all came from a boy between 10 and 17 years old in good health. CDR3s include the opening cysteine and the closing phenylalanine or tryptophan. The D gene is left open where the match is weak. For some rows the clone size is stated as once, few or many, or as a class when expanded; others skip it.

TRBJ2-2 | few | TRBV12-3/TRBV12-4 | TRBD2 | CASSPGLAGGVGELFF | TGTGCCAGCAGCCCGGGACTAGCGGGAGGAGTCGGGGAGCTGTTTTTT
TRBJ2-3 | - | TRBV9 | - | CASSLLDRSTDTQYF | TGTGCCAGCAGCCTCCTTGACCGAAGCACAGATACGCAGTATTTT
TRBJ2-1 | many | TRBV20-1 | TRBD2 | CSALTGRTSGRAVYNEQFF | TGCAGTGCTCTTACAGGGCGGACTAGCGGGAGGGCCGTTTACAATGAGCAGTTCTTC
TRBJ2-1 | - | TRBV20-1 | TRBD2 | CSAPLGLAAKGEQFF | TGCAGTGCACCGCTCGGACTAGCGGCGAAGGGTGAGCAGTTCTTC
TRBJ1-1 | - | TRBV27 | - | CASSSLSVLNTEAFF | TGTGCCAGCAGTTCCCTCTCGGTATTGAACACTGAAGCTTTCTTT
TRBJ1-2 | few | TRBV28 | - | CASSSLGGATGYGYTF | TGTGCCAGCAGTTCCCTTGGCGGGGCCACTGGCTATGGCTACACCTTC
TRBJ2-5 | - | TRBV10-3 | TRBD2 | CATREGGSLETQYF | TGTGCCACCCGGGAGGGGGGTTCATTGGAGACCCAGTACTTC
TRBJ2-3 | few | TRBV27 | TRBD1 | CASVNLGTGADTQYF | TGTGCCAGCGTTAACCTCGGGACAGGGGCAGATACGCAGTATTTT
TRBJ2-7 | few | TRBV29-1 | TRBD1 | CSVRRQGEYEQYF | TGCAGCGTTCGGAGACAGGGGGAATACGAGCAGTACTTC
TRBJ1-1 | - | TRBV7-3 | - | CASSLKGQDSGEAFF | TGTGCCAGCAGCTTAAAGGGCCAGGATTCGGGTGAGGCTTTCTTT
TRBJ2-5 | - | TRBV11-2 | - | CASSLVRLGQETQYF | TGTGCCAGCAGCTTAGTGCGGCTAGGCCAAGAGACCCAGTACTTC
TRBJ2-3 | - | TRBV7-9 | - | CANSLVTDTQYF | TGTGCCAACAGCCTCGTCACAGATACGCAGTATTTT
TRBJ2-7 | - | TRBV29-1 | - | CSARGTNRQETSYEQYF | TGCAGCGCCCGGGGGACCAACCGACAGGAAACCTCCTACGAGCAGTACTTC
TRBJ2-5 | once | TRBV4-1 | TRBD1 | CASSQVGQGFFYEQYF | TGCGCCAGCAGCCAAGTAGGACAGGGGTTCTTCTACGAGCAATACTTC
TRBJ1-2 | few | TRBV12-3/TRBV12-4 | - | CASRPGGGHGYTF | TGTGCCAGCAGACCCGGGGGGGGCCATGGCTACACCTTC
TRBJ2-2 | few | TRBV18 | - | CASSPLTDSGELFF | TGTGCCAGCTCACCTTTGACAGACTCCGGGGAGCTGTTTTTT
TRBJ2-7 | - | TRBV5-1 | TRBD1 | CASSPGTGGLHEQYF | TGCGCCAGCAGCCCTGGGACAGGGGGACTACACGAGCAGTACTTC
TRBJ2-7 | - | TRBV29-1 | - | CSVGDGNEQYF | TGCAGCGTTGGGGACGGCAACGAGCAGTACTTC
TRBJ1-5 | - | TRBV7-9 | - | CASSTTDHKNQPQHF | TGTGCCAGCAGCACGACAGACCACAAGAATCAGCCCCAGCATTTT
TRBJ2-2 | few | TRBV20-1 | - | CSAIRDLNTGELFF | TGCAGTGCTATCCGGGACCTAAACACCGGGGAGCTGTTTTTT